The 13 T cell receptor beta chains in this list originate from one sample, sequenced in a study of cytomegalovirus exposure and HLA in healthy donors. The primer mix had 60 Vbeta and 13 Jbeta primers. Data came from immunoSEQ multiplex PCR; TCRdb stores just in-frame clones and leaves some out. Among about 200,000 clones listed, around four fifths were seen once. Sequenced input: PBMCs. The receptor set was obtained from a man aged 45 to 65 in good health and CMV-seronegative.

The chain combines TRBV5-6 with TRBJ1-3; no clear D. This CDR3 region has 16 residues. The V gene lost 0 bases and the J gene lost 0 bases, with 10 bases spanning the gap. CDR1 is SGHDT and CDR2 is YYEEEE in the germline V gene. The DNA of the CDR3 is TGTGCCAGCAGCTTGGATCGGGGTCTCTCTGGAAACACCATATATTTT. Encoded protein: CASSLDRGLSGNTIYF.

The CDR3 is CASSWTEVERTDTQYF. As DNA, the CDR3 is TGTGCCAGTAGTTGGACAGAAGTAGAAAGGACAGATACGCAGTATTTT. The chain carries TRBV19 and TRBJ2-3; a weak D match, TRBD1 (6 bases). The CDR3 is 16 residues long. The V and J ends lost 5 bases and 3 bases respectively, with 18 bases between them. CDR1 is LNHDA, CDR2 SQIVND, per germline (reference sequence).

The chain couples TRBV11-2 to TRBJ2-1; 15 bases match TRBD2. The CDR3 covers 16 residues. CDR1 SGHAT and CDR2 FQNNGV come from the germline V gene. V was clipped by 3 bases and J by 12 bases; unmatched bases: 9. The CDR3 nucleotides are TGTGCCAGCAGCTTTCCCGGGACTAGCGGGGGGACGGGGCAGTTCTTC. This sequence encodes CASSFPGTSGGTGQFF.

V gene TRBV7-8 combines with J gene TRBJ2-1, with 7 positions matching TRBD1. The V gene's germline CDR1 is SGHVS and CDR2 FQNEAQ. The CDR3 has 15 amino acids. V lost 5 bases, J lost 6 bases, and 10 bases stayed unmatched. The CDR3 loop reads CASSHRTGNPNEQFF. The CDR3 region has the DNA TGTGCCAGCAGCCATAGGACAGGAAATCCCAATGAGCAGTTCTTC.

The V and J genes are TRBV30 and TRBJ1-5; D gene ambiguous. This CDR3 has 14 amino acids. V gave up 7 bases and J gave up 0 bases, with 13 bases separating them. The germline V gene encodes CDR1 GTSNPN and CDR2 SVGIG (reference sequence). As DNA, the CDR3 is TGTGCCTTCCAAGAGGATTATAGCAATCAGCCCCAGCATTTT. Translating gives CAFQEDYSNQPQHF.

The genes are TRBV5-1 and TRBJ2-2, with D possibly TRBD2 on 6 matching bases. Germline V lookup: CDR1 SGHRS, CDR2 YFSETQ. The V gene lost 3 bases and the J gene lost 1 base, with 10 bases spanning the gap. The CDR3 contains 15 residues. The CDR3 nucleotides read TGCGCCAGCAGCTGGGGACTTCTGAACACCGGGGAGCTGTTTTTT. It specifies CASSWGLLNTGELFF.

The J gene is TRBJ2-3, the V gene TRBV28; D is undetermined. Germline lookup yields CDR1 MDHEN and CDR2 SYDVKM. The CDR3 sequence is 13 residues long. Deletions cut 3 bases from V and 7 bases from J, with 11 bases between. Written as DNA, the CDR3 is TGTGCCAGCAGTTTTACTCCAACCCATACGCAGTATTTT. Its protein is CASSFTPTHTQYF.

This clone was counted a few times. This sequence joins TRBV9 and TRBJ1-4; tentative D call: TRBD1 (6 bases). The CDR3 runs 16 residues. The V end was cut by 0 bases, the J end by 3 bases, with 12 bases between. Looked up from germline, CDR1 is SGDLS and CDR2 is YYNGEE. In DNA form, the CDR3 reads TGTGCCAGCAGCGTAGGATGGGGGCGGTCTAATGAAAAACTGTTTTTT. It encodes CASSVGWGRSNEKLFF.

V usage is TRBV4-1 and J usage is TRBJ2-5, with D tentatively TRBD2 (6 bases). The V and J ends lost 4 bases and 5 bases respectively, with 17 bases between them. Germline V gives CDR1 MGHRA, CDR2 YSYEKL. The CDR3 extends over 15 amino acids. The CDR3 coding sequence is TGCGCCAGCAGCCTCCCCGGCGGAGGGGAGGAGACCCAGTACTTC. Encoded protein: CASSLPGGGEETQYF.

The V gene is TRBV5-8, the J gene TRBJ2-2; 10 nucleotides align to TRBD1. After removal of 7 bases from V and 2 bases from J, the junction contained 14 bases not matched to a gene. The CDR3 is made up of 18 amino acids. The germline CDR1 and CDR2 sequences are SGHTS and YDEGEE. In nucleotides, the CDR3 is TGTGCCAGCGCCTGGAATGCCGGGACAGGGGTCAACACCGGGGAGCTGTTTTTT. This gives the protein CASAWNAGTGVNTGELFF. Variable domain in full (rest from reference TRBV5-8 and TRBJ2-2): EAGVTQSPTHLIKTRGQQATLRCSPISGHTSVYWYQQALGLGLQFLLWYDEGEERNRGNFPPRFSGRQFPNYSSELNVNALELEDSALYLCASAWNAGTGVNTGELFFGEGSRLTVL.

V and J are TRBV9 and TRBJ1-1, with a possible D match to TRBD1 (5 bases). Deletions cut 0 bases from V and 3 bases from J, with 12 bases between. CDR1 and CDR2 (germline): SGDLS, YYNGEE. This CDR3 contains 15 residues. The CDR3 loop reads CASSVGEGSDTEAFF. The CDR3 DNA sequence: TGTGCCAGCAGCGTAGGGGAGGGGTCGGACACTGAAGCTTTCTTT.

This clone was seen a handful of times. The chain recombines TRBV7-9 with TRBJ2-7, with 7 bases matching TRBD2. CDR3 length: 17 residues. Germline V gene data show CDR1 as SEHNR and CDR2 as FQNEAQ (reference sequence). V lost 3 bases to trimming and J lost 1 base; unmatched junction nucleotides: 12. CDR3 bases: TGTGCCAGCAGCTTCCAAAAGGGAGGGGATCTTTCCTACGAGCAGTACTTC. It is translated as CASSFQKGGDLSYEQYF.

The chain recombines TRBV19 with TRBJ2-1, with a possible D match to TRBD1 (6 bases). This CDR3 is 15 amino acids long. From germline, CDR1 is LNHDA and CDR2 SQIVND (reference sequence). The germline V and J ends were trimmed by 5 bases and 9 bases, with 20 bases remaining between them. CDR3 amino acids: CASSPQGAPLLEQFF. DNA for the CDR3: TGTGCCAGTAGTCCACAGGGAGCCCCCCTTCTTGAGCAGTTCTTC.